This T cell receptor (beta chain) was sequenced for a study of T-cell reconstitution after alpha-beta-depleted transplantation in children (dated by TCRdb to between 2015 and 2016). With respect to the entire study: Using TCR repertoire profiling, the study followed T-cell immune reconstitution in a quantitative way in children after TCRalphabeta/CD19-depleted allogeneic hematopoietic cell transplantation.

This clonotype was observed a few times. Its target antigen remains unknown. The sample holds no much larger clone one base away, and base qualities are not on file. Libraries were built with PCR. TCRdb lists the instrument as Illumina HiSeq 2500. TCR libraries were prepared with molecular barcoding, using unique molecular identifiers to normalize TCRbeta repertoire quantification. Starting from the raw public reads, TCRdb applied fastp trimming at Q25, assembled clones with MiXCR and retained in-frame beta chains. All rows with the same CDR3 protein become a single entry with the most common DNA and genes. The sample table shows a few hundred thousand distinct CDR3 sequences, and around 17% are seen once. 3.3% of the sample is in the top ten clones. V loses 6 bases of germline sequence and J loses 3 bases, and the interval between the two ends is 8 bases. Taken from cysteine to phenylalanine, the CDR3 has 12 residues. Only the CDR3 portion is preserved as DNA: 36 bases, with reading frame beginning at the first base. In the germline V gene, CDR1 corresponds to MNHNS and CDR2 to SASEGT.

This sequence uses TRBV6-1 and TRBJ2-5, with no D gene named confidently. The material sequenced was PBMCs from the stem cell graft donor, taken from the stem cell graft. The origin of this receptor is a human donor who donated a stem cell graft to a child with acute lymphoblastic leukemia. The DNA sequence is TGTGCCAGCAGCCTGAGAGAAGAGACCCAGTACTTC. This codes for CASSLREETQYF.